Included here is one T cell receptor (beta chain) sequence, with context. Its target is unknown. It was with 60 Vbeta and 13 Jbeta primers that the PCR ran. Sequencing used immunoSEQ multiplex PCR; TCRdb keeps in-frame clones, though not all of them. This sample lists 200,000 to 250,000 clones; its ten largest clones have over 0.95%. The data originate from a study of cytomegalovirus exposure and HLA in healthy donors. General study findings and limits: About 180 TCR beta chains were listed as cytomegalovirus-associated.

The CDR3 is made up of 14 amino acids. V lost 0 bases to trimming and J lost 2 bases, with 8 bases between them. CDR1 and CDR2 (germline): SGHRS, YFSETQ. The specimen sequenced was PBMCs. The rearrangement links TRBV5-1 to TRBJ2-5; D unclear. The TCR comes from a girl aged 2 to 10 in good health and CMV-seropositive. CDR3 coding DNA: TGCGCCAGCAGCTTGGTAACAGTTCAAGAGACCCAGTACTTC. Protein sequence: CASSLVTVQETQYF.